The 13 T cell receptor beta chains listed next were all sequenced from one sample in a study of molecular identifiers for immune sequencing clone quantification. TCRdb analysed the PCR reads with MiXCR anew, one entry per CDR3 protein. The table has around 460,000 distinct CDR3 sequences, 20% to 25% seen once. Material for sequencing was naive CD8+ T cells from blood, with Jurkat cell RNA spiked in. Regarding subset: FACS-sorted CD8+CD4-CCR7+CD45RA+ naive T cells. These TCRs come from a human donor in good health. Some libraries in this study had Jurkat cell RNA spiked in.

This clonotype showed up just a few times. The V and J genes are TRBV3-1 and TRBJ1-2; D remains ambiguous. This CDR3 spans 13 amino acids. The germline V gene has CDR1 LGHDT and CDR2 YNNKEL (reference sequence). V was pared by 1 base and J by 3 bases, with 6 bases between. CDR3 amino acids: CASSQGTHYGYTF. Written as DNA, the CDR3 is TGTGCCAGCAGCCAAGGGACCCACTATGGCTACACCTTC.

As to this clonotype: A clone one base away is much larger, so this may be a read error. The rearrangement joins TRBV7-2 to TRBJ2-7; D uncertain. This CDR3 has 13 residues. Germline V gene lookup returns CDR1 SGHTA and CDR2 FQGNSA. DNA of the CDR3: TGTGCCGGCAGCCCAACGCTCTGGGCCGAGCAGTACTTC. This sequence encodes CAGSPTLWAEQYF. Full variable domain (missing parts from reference TRBV7-2 and TRBJ2-7): GAGVSQSPSNKVTEKGKDVELRCDPISGHTALYWYRQSLGQGLEFLIYFQGNSAPDKSGLPSDRFSAERTGGSVSTLTIQRTQQEDSAVYLCAGSPTLWAEQYFGPGTRLTVT.

In regard to this clonotype: A much larger clone differs from this one at a single base, so this may be a read error. CDR3 residues: CASSVSVSGSTDTQYF. The CDR3 DNA follows: TGTGCCAGCAGCGTATCGGTTAGCGGTAGCACAGATACGCAGTATTTT. This chain connects TRBV11-2 to TRBJ2-3; possible D gene TRBD2, 6 bases. V lost 5 bases to trimming and J lost 0 bases, with 15 bases between them. The germline V gene has CDR1 SGHAT and CDR2 FQNNGV. CDR3 size: 16 residues.

This clonotype has ten or more counts. This sequence joins TRBV12-3 or TRBV12-4 and TRBJ2-5, with TRBD2 matching over 10 bases. Trimming cost V 5 bases and J 5 bases; bases outside gene matches: 8. This CDR3 is built from 15 residues. DNA of the CDR3: TGTGCCAGCAGTCCGCCTAGCGGGGGATTGGAGACCCAGTACTTC. This translates into CASSPPSGGLETQYF.

This clonotype was seen a handful of times. The rearrangement uses TRBV16 and TRBJ2-3; no clear D. CDR1 and CDR2 (germline): KGHSY, FQNENV. The CDR3 has 15 residues. V lost 7 bases and J lost 6, with 20 bases in between. The CDR3 sequence: CASTPRVVLLDTQYF. As DNA, the CDR3 is TGTGCCAGCACTCCTCGAGTAGTCCTACTCGATACGCAGTATTTT.

This chain links TRBV5-4 with TRBJ2-1; unclear D gene. The CDR3 has 17 amino acids. Trimming left V 4 bases short and J 4 bases short, with 21 bases between. Germline V gives CDR1 SGHNT, CDR2 YYREEE (reference sequence). DNA of the CDR3: TGTGCCAGCAGCCTCCCGCCCAGACAAAACCTTTACAATGAGCAGTTCTTC. Its translation: CASSLPPRQNLYNEQFF.

On this clonotype: A read error may explain this, as a much larger clone is one base away. CDR3 DNA: TGTGCCAGCAGCCCCTGGTCAGGGGTCCACAACACTGAAGCTCTCTTT. Protein sequence: CASSPWSGVHNTEALF. The chain links TRBV6-2 or TRBV6-3 to TRBJ1-1, with TRBD1 as a possible D gene (6 bases). CDR1 is MNHEY and CDR2 is SVGEGT in the germline V gene. The CDR3 is made up of 16 amino acids.

This clonotype was picked up many times. This chain connects TRBV5-6 to TRBJ1-1; D is possibly TRBD1 (6 bases). With 2 bases removed from V and 4 bases from J, the gap between germline ends came to 24 bases. The CDR3 covers 18 residues. Germline V gene data show CDR1 as SGHDT and CDR2 as YYEEEE. The CDR3 DNA follows: TGTGCCAGCAGCTTCACCCTTTTAGGACAGCACCCGGGCACTGAAGCTTTCTTT. It is translated as CASSFTLLGQHPGTEAFF.

The rearrangement joins TRBV2 to TRBJ1-1; 9 bases are a match to TRBD1. The V and J ends lost 10 bases and 3 bases, in that order; junction bases with no gene match: 6. This CDR3 spans 13 amino acids. Per the germline V gene, CDR1 is SNHLY and CDR2 is FYNNEI. CDR3 protein: CANAQGAYTEAFF. CDR3 DNA sequence: TGTGCCAATGCACAGGGGGCGTACACTGAAGCTTTCTTT.

The table lists this clonotype with a few counts. The gene calls are TRBV29-1 and TRBJ2-7; TRBD2 matches 11 bases. CDR1 is SQVTM and CDR2 is ANQGSEA in the germline V gene. J gave up 2 bases and V 5 bases, and 8 bases lay outside the gene matches. This CDR3 is 15 amino acids long. This chain's CDR3 is CSVTGLAEFPYEQYF. CDR3 coding DNA: TGCAGCGTTACGGGACTAGCGGAATTTCCCTACGAGCAGTACTTC.

The rearrangement joins TRBV28 to TRBJ1-6; 7 nucleotides line up with TRBD1. There are 14 residues in the CDR3. CDR1 and CDR2 from the germline V gene are MDHEN and SYDVKM. Trimming removed 4 bases from V and 9 bases from J; junction bases left unmatched: 6. CDR3 in amino acids: CASSWGQLGSPLHF. The CDR3 DNA is TGTGCCAGCAGTTGGGGACAGCTGGGTTCACCCCTCCACTTT.

There are a few counts of this clonotype. CDR3 in DNA: TGTGCCAGCACCCACGGACGGACTTCTTCCCACGAGCAGTACTTC. Amino acids: CASTHGRTSSHEQYF. The rearrangement links TRBV11-1 to TRBJ2-7; D perhaps matches TRBD2 (5 bases). Trimming took off 7 bases at V and 5 bases at J, with 21 bases between the two ends. Per germline, CDR1 SGHAT and CDR2 FQDESV (reference sequence). The CDR3 loop spans 15 amino acids.

This clonotype was seen once. A much larger clonotype is one base distant, so this may be a read error. V gene TRBV19 combines with J gene TRBJ1-1; no clear D. CDR3 length: 13 amino acids. Germline V lookup: CDR1 LNHDA, CDR2 SQIVND (reference sequence). The CDR3 loop reads CACSIVANTEAFF. The CDR3 bases are TGTGCCTGTAGTATAGTTGCGAACACTGAAGCTTTCTTT.